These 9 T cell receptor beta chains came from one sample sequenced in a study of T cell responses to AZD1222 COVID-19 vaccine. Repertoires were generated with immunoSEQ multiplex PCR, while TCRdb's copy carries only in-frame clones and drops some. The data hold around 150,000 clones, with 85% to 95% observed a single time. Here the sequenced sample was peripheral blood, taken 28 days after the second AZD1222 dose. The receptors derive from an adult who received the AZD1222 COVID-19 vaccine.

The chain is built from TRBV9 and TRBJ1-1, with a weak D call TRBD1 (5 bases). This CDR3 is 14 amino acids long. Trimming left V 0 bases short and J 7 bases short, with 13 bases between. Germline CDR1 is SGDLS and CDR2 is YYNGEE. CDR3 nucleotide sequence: TGTGCCAGCAGCGTAGGCGGGACCCCACGTGAAGCTTTCTTT. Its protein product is CASSVGGTPREAFF.

The CDR3 loop is CASSLEGTLGEGYTF. Here the CDR3 DNA reads TGCGCCAGCAGCTTGGAGGGGACGCTCGGAGAAGGCTACACCTTC. The chain recombines TRBV5-1 with TRBJ1-2; a weak D match, TRBD1 (5 bases). V was cut by 0 bases and J by 8 bases, with 17 bases left in between. Germline lookup yields CDR1 SGHRS and CDR2 YFSETQ. This CDR3 comprises 15 residues.

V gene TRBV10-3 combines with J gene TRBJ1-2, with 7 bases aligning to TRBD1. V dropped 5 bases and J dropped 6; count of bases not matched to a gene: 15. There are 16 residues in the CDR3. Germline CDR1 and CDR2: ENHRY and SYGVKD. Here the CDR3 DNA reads TGTGCCATCAGTTCGAAGTGGCGGGACAGCGAGGATGGCTACACCTTC. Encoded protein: CAISSKWRDSEDGYTF.

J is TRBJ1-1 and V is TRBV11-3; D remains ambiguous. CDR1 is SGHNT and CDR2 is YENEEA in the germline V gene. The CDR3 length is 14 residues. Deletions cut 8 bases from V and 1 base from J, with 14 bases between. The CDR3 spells CASHAPLPNTEAFF. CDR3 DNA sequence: TGTGCCAGCCACGCTCCGTTGCCGAACACTGAAGCTTTCTTT.

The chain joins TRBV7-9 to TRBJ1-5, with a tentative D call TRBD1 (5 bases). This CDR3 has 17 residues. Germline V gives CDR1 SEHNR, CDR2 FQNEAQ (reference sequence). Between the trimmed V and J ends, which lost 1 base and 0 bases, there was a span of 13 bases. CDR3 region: CASSLDATAISNQPQHF. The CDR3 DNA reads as TGTGCCAGCAGCTTAGATGCGACAGCGATTAGCAATCAGCCCCAGCATTTT. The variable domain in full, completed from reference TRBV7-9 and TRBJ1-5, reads DTGVSQNPRHKITKRGQNVTFRCDPISEHNRLYWYRQTLGQGPEFLTYFQNEAQLEKSRLLSDRFSAERPKGSFSTLEIQRTEQGDSAMYLCASSLDATAISNQPQHFGDGTRLSIL.

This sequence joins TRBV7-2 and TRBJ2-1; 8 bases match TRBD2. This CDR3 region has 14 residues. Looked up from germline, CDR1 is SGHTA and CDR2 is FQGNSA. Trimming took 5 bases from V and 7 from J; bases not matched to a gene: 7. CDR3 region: CASSPWTSKNEQFF. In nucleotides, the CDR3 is TGTGCCAGCAGCCCTTGGACTAGCAAAAATGAGCAGTTCTTC.

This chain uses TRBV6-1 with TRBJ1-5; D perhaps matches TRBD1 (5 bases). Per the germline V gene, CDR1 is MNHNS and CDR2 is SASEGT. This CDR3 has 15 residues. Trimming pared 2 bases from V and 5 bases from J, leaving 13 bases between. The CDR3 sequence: CASSESWQGHQPQHF. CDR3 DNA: TGTGCCAGCAGTGAAAGCTGGCAGGGACATCAGCCCCAGCATTTT.

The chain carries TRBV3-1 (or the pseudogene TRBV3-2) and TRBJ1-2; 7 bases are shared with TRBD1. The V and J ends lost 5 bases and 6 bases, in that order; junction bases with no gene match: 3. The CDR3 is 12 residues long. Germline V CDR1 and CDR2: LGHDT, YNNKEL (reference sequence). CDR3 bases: TGTGCCAGCAGCACACAGGGGAATGGCTACACCTTC. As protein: CASSTQGNGYTF.

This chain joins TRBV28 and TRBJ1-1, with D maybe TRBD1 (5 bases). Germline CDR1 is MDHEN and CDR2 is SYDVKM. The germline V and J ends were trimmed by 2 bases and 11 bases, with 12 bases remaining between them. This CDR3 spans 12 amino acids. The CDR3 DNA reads TGTGCCAGCAGTTTAGAGGGGATTGGGGCTTTCTTT. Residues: CASSLEGIGAFF.